This TCR beta chain is from a study of blood T cell repertoires in COVID-19. CDR3 length equals 14 residues. V shed 5 bases and J shed 1 base, with 9 bases lying between them. Germline assignment: CDR1 MNHEY and CDR2 SMNVEV (reference sequence). The protocol was immunoSEQ multiplex PCR, while the TCRdb copy is restricted to in-frame clones and leaves out a portion. The data contain about 430,000 clones, 70% to 90% of them seen just once; the ten biggest clones take up around 1.5%. Participant-reported clinical history was the basis for cohort assignment. The sample comprised PBMCs or T cells enriched from blood (not recorded which). The sequence derives from a woman in her late teens or twenties who had been exposed to COVID-19. This chain connects TRBV27 to TRBJ2-4, with D possibly being TRBD1 (5 bases). The CDR3 DNA reads TGTGCCAGCAGTCCAGGGATGGCCAAAAACATTCAGTACTTC. Residues: CASSPGMAKNIQYF.